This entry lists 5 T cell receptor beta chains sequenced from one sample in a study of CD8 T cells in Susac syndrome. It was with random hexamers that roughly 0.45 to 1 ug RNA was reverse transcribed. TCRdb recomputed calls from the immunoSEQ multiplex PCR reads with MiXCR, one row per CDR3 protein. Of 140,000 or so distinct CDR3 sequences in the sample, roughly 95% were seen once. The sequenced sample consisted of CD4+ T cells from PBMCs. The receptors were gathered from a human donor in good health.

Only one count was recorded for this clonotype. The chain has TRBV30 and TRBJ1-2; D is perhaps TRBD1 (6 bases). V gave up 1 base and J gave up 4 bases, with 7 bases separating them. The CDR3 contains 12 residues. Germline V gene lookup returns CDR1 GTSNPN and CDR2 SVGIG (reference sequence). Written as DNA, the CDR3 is TGTGCCTGGAGTGACAGGGCCTATGGCTACACCTTC. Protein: CAWSDRAYGYTF.

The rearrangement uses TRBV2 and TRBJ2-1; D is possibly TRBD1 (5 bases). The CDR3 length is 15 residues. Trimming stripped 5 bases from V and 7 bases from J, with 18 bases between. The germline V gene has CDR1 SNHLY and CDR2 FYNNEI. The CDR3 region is CASSPRTSSPNEQFF. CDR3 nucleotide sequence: TGTGCCAGCAGTCCTAGGACATCCTCTCCTAATGAGCAGTTCTTC.

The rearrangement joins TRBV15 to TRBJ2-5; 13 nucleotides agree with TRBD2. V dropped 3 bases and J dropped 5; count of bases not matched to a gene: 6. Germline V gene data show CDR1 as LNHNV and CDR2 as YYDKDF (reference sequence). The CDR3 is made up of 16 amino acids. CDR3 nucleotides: TGTGCCACCAGCAGGACTAGCGGGAGGCCGGGGGAGACCCAGTACTTC. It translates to CATSRTSGRPGETQYF.

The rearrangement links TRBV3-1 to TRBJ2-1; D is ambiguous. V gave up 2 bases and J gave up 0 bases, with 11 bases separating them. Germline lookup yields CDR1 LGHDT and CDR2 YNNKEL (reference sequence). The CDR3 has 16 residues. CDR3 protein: CASSQLTQSSYNEQFF. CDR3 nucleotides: TGTGCCAGCAGCCAACTCACTCAGAGCTCCTACAATGAGCAGTTCTTC.

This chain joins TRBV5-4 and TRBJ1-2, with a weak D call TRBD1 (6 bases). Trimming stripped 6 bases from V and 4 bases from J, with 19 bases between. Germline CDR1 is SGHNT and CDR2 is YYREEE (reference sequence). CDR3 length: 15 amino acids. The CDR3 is CASTLGQRLLYGYTF. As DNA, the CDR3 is TGTGCCAGCACCTTAGGACAGCGCCTACTCTATGGCTACACCTTC.